This T cell receptor beta chain was sequenced during a study of identical twins. This clonotype was counted between two and nine times. One entry per CDR3 protein results from TCRdb running MiXCR on the 5' RACE reads. The sample contains 400,000 to 550,000 distinct CDR3 sequences, around 24% of which appear only once. V was shortened by 4 bases and J by 3 bases, with 11 bases between the two germline ends. The CDR3 covers 14 residues. Germline CDR1 is SGHDT and CDR2 is YYEEEE. These same data were also listed under a study on T cells expressing NK-cell markers. That paper states: With respect to HCMV, most of the eight sequenced donors were seropositive, and one was seronegative.

This TCR was sampled from a young woman in good health. What was sequenced was CD4+ T cells sorted from blood. The chain carries TRBV5-6 and TRBJ1-5, with D possibly TRBD1 on 6 matching bases. Here the CDR3 reads CASSGGGHNQPQHF. Here the CDR3 DNA reads TGTGCCAGCAGCGGAGGGGGGCACAATCAGCCCCAGCATTTT.